These 16 T cell receptor beta chains were all obtained from the same sample, sequenced in a study of CD4 T cells in lung cancer. PBMCs stimulated around 14 days with mutant 27-mer peptides plus IL21, IL7, IL15, IL2. After restimulation with peptide-pulsed B cells, live T cells secreting IFNgamma were sorted. For roughly 14 to 22 days, sorted cells were expanded at roughly 3 or 9 per well. Here immunoSEQ multiplex PCR was the method, and the copy in TCRdb shows in-frame clones only, minus some. The profile shows a few hundred clones, around 91% of them singletons. These receptors are not linked to any known antigen. The sequenced sample was a CD4+ T cell line or clone grown in culture. Every receptor here comes from a woman aged 55-75 years with non-small cell lung cancer. Some clones in this sample may be carry-over from other donors' samples.

The rearrangement joins TRBV19 to TRBJ2-7, with D possibly TRBD1 on 5 matching bases. The V end was cut by 3 bases, the J end by 3 bases, with 15 bases between. Germline loops: CDR1 LNHDA, CDR2 SQIVND (reference sequence). The CDR3 is 15 amino acids. The CDR3, as DNA: TGTGCCAGTAGTATTCAGGGAAGGTCCGTCTACGAGCAGTACTTC. Protein product: CASSIQGRSVYEQYF.

CDR3 region: CASSYEGTPGNTIYF. The CDR3 nucleotides are TGTGCCAGCAGTTACGAAGGGACTCCAGGAAACACCATATATTTT. The V and J genes are TRBV6-5 and TRBJ1-3; D is perhaps TRBD1 (5 bases). Trimming removed 2 bases at V and 4 bases at J, with 12 bases between. This CDR3 has 15 amino acids. Germline lookup yields CDR1 MNHEY and CDR2 SVGAGI.

This chain links TRBV7-8 with TRBJ2-5; TRBD1 matches at 9 bases. The CDR3 runs 16 residues. Germline values: CDR1 SGHVS, CDR2 FQNEAQ. V shed 8 bases and J 5 bases; nucleotides not matched to a gene: 15. The CDR3 here is CASWAGTGPFSETQYF. The CDR3 DNA is TGTGCCAGCTGGGCGGGGACAGGGCCTTTCTCCGAGACCCAGTACTTC.

The chain carries TRBV18 and TRBJ2-1, with 7 bases that match TRBD1. Germline values: CDR1 KGHSH, CDR2 LQKENI. The CDR3 spans 17 residues. The V gene end was trimmed by 2 bases and the J gene end by 5 bases; junction bases not matched to a gene: 12. CDR3 protein: CASSPKTGWDSDNEQFF. In DNA form, the CDR3 reads TGTGCCAGCTCACCAAAGACAGGGTGGGATTCTGACAATGAGCAGTTCTTC. Full variable domain (remainder filled in from reference TRBV18 and TRBJ2-1): NAGVMQNPRHLVRRRGQEARLRCSPMKGHSHVYWYRQLPEEGLKFMVYLQKENIIDESGMPKERFSAEFPKEGPSILRIQQVVRGDSAAYFCASSPKTGWDSDNEQFFGPGTRLTVL.

The V gene is TRBV2, the J gene TRBJ2-2, with D perhaps TRBD2 (6 bases). V lost 10 bases to trimming and J lost 4 bases, with 19 bases between them. This CDR3 contains 15 residues. Germline-derived CDR1 and CDR2 are SNHLY and FYNNEI. CDR3: CATTRRTGVTGELFF. CDR3 DNA sequence: TGTGCCACCACGCGACGAACGGGGGTCACCGGGGAGCTGTTTTTT.

The chain couples TRBV21-1 to TRBJ1-1; the D call TRBD1 from the table was never checked on the DNA. TRBV21-1 is a documented pseudogene. This CDR3 spans 19 amino acids. DNA of the CDR3: TGTGCCAGCAGCAAAGGCGTCAACCTTACAGGGGCAGTTGAAACTGAAGCTTTCTTT. Translating it yields CASSKGVNLTGAVETEAFF.

This clone was found once. V is TRBV25-1 and J is TRBJ2-1; 7 nucleotides align to TRBD1. J gave up 4 bases and V 3 bases, and 6 bases lay outside the gene matches. The CDR3 has 15 amino acids. Per the germline V gene, CDR1 is MGHDK and CDR2 is SYGVNS. The CDR3 spells CASSDGQETYNEQFF. The CDR3 bases are TGTGCCAGCAGTGATGGACAGGAGACTTACAATGAGCAGTTCTTC.

V and J are TRBV1 and TRBJ2-5; TRBD1 reflects the table's D call only, with no check against the DNA. TRBV1 corresponds to a pseudogene. The CDR3 runs 15 residues. CDR3 amino acids: CTSSQVTGNHETQYF. Here the CDR3 DNA reads TGCACCAGCAGCCAAGTGACAGGGAACCACGAGACCCAGTACTTC.

CDR3: CASSSSWADNEQFF. The CDR3 region has the DNA TGTGCCAGCAGCTCCAGCTGGGCGGACAATGAGCAGTTCTTC. This chain joins TRBV28 and TRBJ2-1; no definite D call. The CDR3 is made up of 14 amino acids. The V gene's germline CDR1 is MDHEN and CDR2 SYDVKM. Trimming removed 6 bases at V and 5 bases at J, with 14 bases between.

In DNA, the CDR3 is TGTGCCAGCAGTGAAAGTGGGATTGCTGTAAGAGGGTCCCAGCATTTT. Translating it yields CASSESGIAVRGSQHF. This chain links TRBV6-1 with TRBJ1-5, with D hard to call. This CDR3 is 16 amino acids long. The germline V and J ends were trimmed by 2 bases and 11 bases, with 22 bases remaining between them. CDR1 is MNHNS and CDR2 is SASEGT in the germline V gene.

The genes are TRBV14 and TRBJ1-1; no reliable D call. The ends were cut back, 0 bases at V and 2 bases at J, with 19 bases in the middle. The CDR3 runs 18 residues. In germline, CDR1 is SGHDN, CDR2 FVKESK. The DNA of the CDR3 is TGTGCCAGCAGCCAAGAAGGGTGGCAGGAGCTCCCCAACACTGAAGCTTTCTTT. Protein: CASSQEGWQELPNTEAFF.

The chain's CDR3 is CASSPEWDPVRGTQYF. In nucleotides, the CDR3 is TGCGCCAGCAGCCCTGAATGGGATCCCGTCCGGGGTACGCAGTATTTT. V usage is TRBV4-1 and J usage is TRBJ2-3, with D perhaps matching TRBD2 (5 bases). This CDR3 has 16 residues. V was trimmed by 4 bases and J by 8 bases, leaving 22 bases between them. CDR1 and CDR2 from the germline V gene are MGHRA and YSYEKL.

V usage is TRBV11-3 and J usage is TRBJ2-1, with D hard to call. This CDR3 contains 12 residues. V was cut by 5 bases and J by 10 bases, with 12 bases left in between. Germline V gene data show CDR1 as SGHNT and CDR2 as YENEEA. Here the CDR3 DNA reads TGTGCCAGCAGCCCAAGGGAAGGGGAGCAGTTCTTC. Translated: CASSPREGEQFF.

This clone was picked up one time. The chain uses TRBV27 and TRBJ1-2, with 9 bases aligning to TRBD1. V dropped 7 bases and J dropped 0; count of bases not matched to a gene: 9. This CDR3 has 16 residues. Germline V gene lookup returns CDR1 MNHEY and CDR2 SMNVEV (reference sequence). The CDR3 bases are TGTGCCAGCAAGGGTACAGGGGGCTCGGCTAACTATGGCTACACCTTC. Translated: CASKGTGGSANYGYTF.

This sequence joins TRBV6-1 and TRBJ1-2, with 10 nucleotides matching TRBD1. Germline V gives CDR1 MNHNS, CDR2 SASEGT. J was trimmed by 5 bases and V by 6 bases; bases with no gene match: 3. The CDR3 has 13 amino acids. The CDR3 nucleotides are TGTGCCAGCAGAGGGACAGGGGTATATGGCTACACCTTC. Translating it yields CASRGTGVYGYTF.

The chain carries TRBV5-8 and TRBJ2-3, with D uncertain. Trimming left V 0 bases short and J 5 bases short, with 1 base between. The germline V gene encodes CDR1 SGHTS and CDR2 YDEGEE. This CDR3 spans 11 amino acids. The CDR3 sequence: CASSLEDTQYF. The CDR3 DNA is TGTGCCAGCAGCTTGGAAGATACGCAGTATTTT.